The 11 T cell receptor beta chains given below trace back to one sample, sequenced in a study of shared clonotypes between healthy human individuals. Method: immunoSEQ multiplex PCR; TCRdb's copy keeps in-frame clones and lacks some. Seen here are some 790,000 clones, approximately 77% observed once, and the top ten hold under 2%. Sequencing was performed on memory CD4+ T cells sorted from blood. As to subset: CD45RA-negative fraction. The source of these receptors is a young woman in good health.

This clone was found once. The chain is built from TRBV6-5 and TRBJ1-2, with 7 bases aligning to TRBD1. CDR3 size: 15 residues. Germline V gene data show CDR1 as MNHEY and CDR2 as SVGAGI. Losses at the gene ends were 2 bases for V and 4 bases for J; bases not matched to a gene: 7. CDR3 bases: TGTGCCAGCAGTTACCCTGACAGGGCCCGCTATGGCTACACCTTC. It specifies CASSYPDRARYGYTF.

DNA of the CDR3: TGTGCCAGCAGCTTAGGCCTTAGCGTGGGCTACAATGAGCAGTTCTTC. This codes for CASSLGLSVGYNEQFF. This rearrangement joins TRBV7-8 to TRBJ2-1, with a possible D match to TRBD2 (5 bases). Looked up from germline, CDR1 is SGHVS and CDR2 is FQNEAQ. Trimming shortened V by 1 base and J by 3 bases, and 13 bases separated the two germline ends. This CDR3 spans 16 amino acids.

The chain joins TRBV18 to TRBJ2-3; TRBD1 aligns across 9 bases. This CDR3 comprises 16 residues. Trimming took 6 bases from V and 0 from J; bases not matched to a gene: 7. Germline V gives CDR1 KGHSH, CDR2 LQKENI. The CDR3 here is CASSHRQGVSTDTQYF. The CDR3 nucleotides read TGTGCCAGCTCCCACCGACAGGGGGTAAGCACAGATACGCAGTATTTT. Combining the CDR3 with reference TRBV18 and TRBJ2-3 gives the whole variable domain NAGVMQNPRHLVRRRGQEARLRCSPMKGHSHVYWYRQLPEEGLKFMVYLQKENIIDESGMPKERFSAEFPKEGPSILRIQQVVRGDSAAYFCASSHRQGVSTDTQYFGPGTRLTVL.

The V and J genes are TRBV5-1 and TRBJ2-7; 11 positions agree with TRBD1. Germline V CDR1 and CDR2: SGHRS, YFSETQ. The V segment lost 4 bases and the J segment 4 bases; nucleotides outside the gene matches: 7. This CDR3 spans 15 amino acids. The CDR3 loop reads CASSPGQGVLYEQYF. CDR3 sequence (DNA): TGCGCCAGCAGCCCGGGACAGGGGGTTTTGTACGAGCAGTACTTC.

The chain recombines TRBV6-5 with TRBJ1-1; possibly TRBD1 for D (6 bases). Trimming took 6 bases from V and 2 from J, leaving 10 bases between them. CDR3 length: 13 residues. CDR1 is MNHEY and CDR2 is SVGAGI in the germline V gene. Written as DNA, the CDR3 is TGTGCCAGCAGGAAACAGGGTAACACTGAAGCTTTCTTT. Protein sequence: CASRKQGNTEAFF.

This chain uses TRBV7-9 with TRBJ1-2, with 7 bases fitting TRBD1. There are 16 residues in the CDR3. Germline CDR1 SEHNR, CDR2 FQNEAQ (reference sequence). The trim removed 4 bases at V and 4 bases at J, leaving 12 bases unmatched. CDR3 sequence (DNA): TGTGCCAGCAGCTCCCCGGCCCGGACAGGCTCCTATGGCTACACCTTC. Encoded protein: CASSSPARTGSYGYTF.

This sequence joins TRBV6-5 and TRBJ2-7, with 9 positions matching TRBD1. J was trimmed by 5 bases and V by 1 base; bases with no gene match: 6. CDR1 is MNHEY, CDR2 SVGAGI, per germline. This CDR3 is built from 15 residues. The CDR3 spells CASSYWGTGSHEQYF. In DNA form, the CDR3 reads TGTGCCAGCAGTTACTGGGGGACAGGGTCCCACGAGCAGTACTTC.

The V and J genes are TRBV5-4 and TRBJ2-5, with D possibly being TRBD1 or TRBD2 (6 bases each). The germline gives CDR1 SGHNT, CDR2 YYREEE (reference sequence). CDR3 length: 14 amino acids. V lost 1 base and J 5 bases, leaving 12 bases between the germline ends. CDR3 coding DNA: TGTGCCAGCAGCTTGTGGGGGGCTGGGGAGACCCAGTACTTC. It encodes CASSLWGAGETQYF.

In the case of this clone: This same CDR3 is encoded by further DNA sequences in the sample. The J gene is TRBJ2-1, the V gene TRBV5-1; 7 bases match TRBD2. Germline-derived CDR1 and CDR2 are SGHRS and YFSETQ. The CDR3 covers 15 residues. V shed 4 bases and J 2 bases; nucleotides not matched to a gene: 6. Written as DNA, the CDR3 is TGCGCCAGCAGCCCGGCTAGCGGAGCCTACAATGAGCAGTTCTTC. This encodes CASSPASGAYNEQFF.

The rearrangement uses TRBV7-2 and TRBJ2-7; no clear D gene. This CDR3 is 15 amino acids long. Germline CDR1 reads SGHTA; CDR2 reads FQGNSA. V was clipped by 1 base and J by 2 bases, with 12 bases between them. CDR3 sequence: CASSLGVVRPYEQYF. Written as DNA, the CDR3 is TGTGCCAGCAGCTTAGGGGTGGTGCGCCCCTACGAGCAGTACTTC.

The chain links TRBV7-8 to TRBJ2-7; the match to TRBD2 covers 11 bases. Losses at the gene ends were 1 base for V and 5 bases for J; bases not matched to a gene: 16. Germline V gives CDR1 SGHVS, CDR2 FQNEAQ. The CDR3 has 19 residues. In nucleotides, the CDR3 is TGTGCCAGCAGCTTAGGTTATCTAGGCACTAGCGGGAGTTCCCACGAGCAGTACTTC. Its protein product is CASSLGYLGTSGSSHEQYF.